This is a list of T cell receptor beta chains from one sample in a study of CD8 T cells in ankylosing spondylitis. In TCRdb, the 5' RACE reads were re-called with MiXCR into one record per CDR3 protein. The data contain under 450,000 distinct CDR3 sequences, more than 20% of them singletons. Material: blood, either unsorted or a sorted T cell fraction (not recorded which). The receptors here all came from a male donor with ankylosing spondylitis or in good health (not recorded which). Each CDR3 is given with its conserved first and last residue. Fields, in order: D gene, V gene, clone size, J gene, CDR3 protein, CDR3 DNA. D genes are given only for firm matches. Size values are once, few and many counts, or a class for expanded clones, and some rows have none.

D gene: -
V gene: TRBV6-4
clone size: -
J gene: TRBJ1-2
CDR3 protein: CASRDPSHYGYTF
CDR3 DNA: TGTGCCAGCCGTGACCCGTCACACTATGGCTACACCTTC

D gene: TRBD1
V gene: TRBV5-1
clone size: few
J gene: TRBJ2-1
CDR3 protein: CASSFTGANEQFF
CDR3 DNA: TGCGCCAGCAGCTTCACAGGGGCCAATGAGCAGTTCTTC

D gene: -
V gene: TRBV23-1
clone size: -
J gene: TRBJ2-3
CDR3 protein: CASSPTGTTADTQYF
CDR3 DNA: TGCGCCAGCAGCCCTACAGGGACGACCGCAGATACGCAGTATTTT

D gene: TRBD1
V gene: TRBV10-3
clone size: many
J gene: TRBJ2-7
CDR3 protein: CAISAGTERYEQYF
CDR3 DNA: TGTGCCATCAGCGCCGGGACAGAACGCTACGAGCAGTACTTC

D gene: TRBD1
V gene: TRBV7-3
clone size: few
J gene: TRBJ2-1
CDR3 protein: CASSSGTGNNEQFF
CDR3 DNA: TGTGCCAGCAGCTCCGGGACAGGGAACAATGAGCAGTTCTTC

D gene: -
V gene: TRBV24-1
clone size: -
J gene: TRBJ1-2
CDR3 protein: CATSDSGDHGYTF
CDR3 DNA: TGTGCCACCAGTGATTCGGGGGATCATGGCTACACCTTC

D gene: -
V gene: TRBV7-9
clone size: -
J gene: TRBJ2-2
CDR3 protein: CASSPRSDTPMAGELFF
CDR3 DNA: TGTGCCAGCAGTCCAAGAAGCGACACACCTATGGCCGGGGAGCTGTTTTTT

D gene: TRBD2
V gene: TRBV20-1
clone size: -
J gene: TRBJ2-4
CDR3 protein: CSARSGTSGKNIQYF
CDR3 DNA: TGCAGTGCTAGATCCGGGACTAGCGGTAAAAACATTCAGTACTTC

D gene: TRBD2
V gene: TRBV3-1
clone size: -
J gene: TRBJ2-1
CDR3 protein: CASSQDPSGGAENEQFF
CDR3 DNA: TGTGCCAGCAGCCAAGACCCTAGCGGGGGGGCCGAAAATGAGCAGTTCTTC

D gene: -
V gene: TRBV12-3/TRBV12-4
clone size: -
J gene: TRBJ2-7
CDR3 protein: CASSHRGSLGYEQYF
CDR3 DNA: TGTGCCAGCAGTCATCGAGGCAGTCTAGGCTACGAGCAGTACTTC

D gene: -
V gene: TRBV9
clone size: -
J gene: TRBJ2-3
CDR3 protein: CASSVGRPQDTQYF
CDR3 DNA: TGTGCCAGCAGCGTAGGTAGACCTCAGGATACGCAGTATTTT

D gene: -
V gene: TRBV29-1
clone size: few
J gene: TRBJ2-7
CDR3 protein: CSVEDLGEQYF
CDR3 DNA: TGCAGCGTTGAAGACCTCGGCGAGCAGTACTTC

D gene: -
V gene: TRBV7-8
clone size: -
J gene: TRBJ2-7
CDR3 protein: CASRSRTAPYEQYF
CDR3 DNA: TGTGCCAGCAGATCCCGGACCGCCCCCTACGAGCAGTACTTC

D gene: -
V gene: TRBV12-3/TRBV12-4
clone size: -
J gene: TRBJ2-7
CDR3 protein: CASSSGTRGVYEQYF
CDR3 DNA: TGTGCCAGCAGTTCCGGTACAAGGGGAGTCTACGAGCAGTACTTC

D gene: -
V gene: TRBV7-8
clone size: few
J gene: TRBJ2-7
CDR3 protein: CASSFIHPGHIRSYEQYF
CDR3 DNA: TGTGCCAGCAGCTTCATACACCCAGGACACATACGCTCCTACGAGCAGTACTTC

D gene: -
V gene: TRBV12-3/TRBV12-4
clone size: -
J gene: TRBJ2-3
CDR3 protein: CASSLRVGGPDTQYF
CDR3 DNA: TGTGCCAGCAGTTTACGGGTGGGGGGGCCGGATACGCAGTATTTT

D gene: TRBD1
V gene: TRBV9
clone size: -
J gene: TRBJ1-1
CDR3 protein: CASSRTGTEAFF
CDR3 DNA: TGTGCCAGCAGCCGGACAGGGACTGAAGCTTTCTTT

D gene: -
V gene: TRBV27
clone size: -
J gene: TRBJ1-2
CDR3 protein: CASSLTRPNGYGYTF
CDR3 DNA: TGTGCCAGCAGTTTAACTCGTCCCAATGGCTATGGCTACACCTTC

D gene: TRBD1
V gene: TRBV7-7
clone size: -
J gene: TRBJ2-5
CDR3 protein: CASSLGTGYETQYF
CDR3 DNA: TGTGCTAGCAGCTTAGGGACAGGGTATGAGACCCAGTACTTC

D gene: TRBD2
V gene: TRBV28
clone size: -
J gene: TRBJ2-7
CDR3 protein: CASSPTSGAYEQYF
CDR3 DNA: TGTGCCAGCAGTCCAACTAGCGGAGCCTACGAGCAGTACTTC

D gene: -
V gene: TRBV12-3/TRBV12-4
clone size: many
J gene: TRBJ2-3
CDR3 protein: CASSSTGETPAPDTQYF
CDR3 DNA: TGTGCCAGCAGTTCGACCGGGGAGACCCCCGCTCCAGATACGCAGTATTTT

D gene: -
V gene: TRBV12-3/TRBV12-4
clone size: -
J gene: TRBJ2-3
CDR3 protein: CASNEATDTQYF
CDR3 DNA: TGTGCCAGCAACGAGGCGACAGATACGCAGTATTTT

D gene: -
V gene: TRBV12-3/TRBV12-4
clone size: -
J gene: TRBJ1-1
CDR3 protein: CASSFRGNTEAFF
CDR3 DNA: TGTGCCAGCAGCTTCCGGGGAAACACTGAAGCTTTCTTT

D gene: -
V gene: TRBV4-1
clone size: -
J gene: TRBJ2-1
CDR3 protein: CASSQDKWGSYNEQFF
CDR3 DNA: TGCGCCAGCAGCCAAGATAAATGGGGCTCCTACAATGAGCAGTTCTTC

D gene: -
V gene: TRBV20-1
clone size: few
J gene: TRBJ2-3
CDR3 protein: CSAHVGGADTQYF
CDR3 DNA: TGCAGTGCTCACGTCGGGGGCGCGGATACGCAGTATTTT

D gene: TRBD2
V gene: TRBV7-8
clone size: -
J gene: TRBJ2-1
CDR3 protein: CASSSLGASGGAEQFF
CDR3 DNA: TGTGCCAGCAGTTCACTGGGCGCTAGCGGGGGGGCAGAGCAGTTCTTC

D gene: -
V gene: TRBV20-1
clone size: -
J gene: TRBJ2-1
CDR3 protein: CSARGLRGDDEQFF
CDR3 DNA: TGCAGTGCTAGAGGATTGAGGGGGGACGATGAGCAGTTCTTC

D gene: -
V gene: TRBV28
clone size: few
J gene: TRBJ2-2
CDR3 protein: CASSFWDGTNTGELFF
CDR3 DNA: TGTGCCAGCAGTTTCTGGGACGGTACGAACACCGGGGAGCTGTTTTTT

D gene: -
V gene: TRBV18
clone size: few
J gene: TRBJ2-2
CDR3 protein: CASSDDLRSRGTGELFF
CDR3 DNA: TGTGCCAGCTCAGACGATCTGAGGTCTCGTGGCACCGGGGAGCTGTTTTTT

D gene: -
V gene: TRBV12-3/TRBV12-4
clone size: -
J gene: TRBJ2-5
CDR3 protein: CASTAMVGRGETQYF
CDR3 DNA: TGTGCCAGCACCGCGATGGTAGGACGGGGGGAGACCCAGTACTTC

D gene: -
V gene: TRBV28
clone size: -
J gene: TRBJ2-7
CDR3 protein: CASRHAGEPTYEQYF
CDR3 DNA: TGTGCCAGCAGACACGCAGGGGAACCCACCTACGAGCAGTACTTC

D gene: TRBD2
V gene: TRBV6-2/TRBV6-3
clone size: -
J gene: TRBJ2-3
CDR3 protein: CASSYTLAGGTDTQYF
CDR3 DNA: TGTGCCAGCAGTTACACGCTAGCGGGGGGCACAGATACGCAGTATTTT

D gene: -
V gene: TRBV20-1
clone size: -
J gene: TRBJ2-7
CDR3 protein: CSARDFRQARSYEQYF
CDR3 DNA: TGCAGTGCTAGAGATTTTCGCCAGGCCCGATCCTACGAGCAGTACTTC

D gene: -
V gene: TRBV7-9
clone size: -
J gene: TRBJ2-7
CDR3 protein: CASSLWAEKLYEQYF
CDR3 DNA: TGTGCCAGCAGCTTATGGGCAGAGAAACTCTACGAGCAGTACTTC

D gene: -
V gene: TRBV27
clone size: -
J gene: TRBJ1-1
CDR3 protein: CASSLWQGTEAFF
CDR3 DNA: TGTGCCAGCAGTTTATGGCAGGGCACTGAAGCTTTCTTT

D gene: -
V gene: TRBV6-5
clone size: few
J gene: TRBJ2-3
CDR3 protein: CASSYVGNTDTQYF
CDR3 DNA: TGTGCCAGCAGTTACGTAGGGAACACAGATACGCAGTATTTT

D gene: TRBD1
V gene: TRBV9
clone size: -
J gene: TRBJ2-5
CDR3 protein: CASSSRQGTQETQYF
CDR3 DNA: TGTGCCAGCAGCTCCAGACAGGGAACACAAGAGACCCAGTACTTC

D gene: TRBD1
V gene: TRBV10-3
clone size: few
J gene: TRBJ2-7
CDR3 protein: CAISAGQAYEQYF
CDR3 DNA: TGTGCCATCAGTGCTGGACAGGCCTACGAGCAGTACTTC

D gene: -
V gene: TRBV12-3/TRBV12-4
clone size: -
J gene: TRBJ2-5
CDR3 protein: CASSAWSDQETQYF
CDR3 DNA: TGTGCCAGCTCCGCGTGGAGCGACCAAGAGACCCAGTACTTC

D gene: TRBD1
V gene: TRBV5-1
clone size: -
J gene: TRBJ2-7
CDR3 protein: CASRWQGAEQYF
CDR3 DNA: TGCGCCAGCAGGTGGCAGGGGGCCGAGCAGTACTTC

D gene: -
V gene: TRBV12-3/TRBV12-4
clone size: many
J gene: TRBJ1-1
CDR3 protein: CASSSVESANTEAFF
CDR3 DNA: TGTGCCAGCAGTTCCGTTGAGTCAGCGAACACTGAAGCTTTCTTT

D gene: TRBD1
V gene: TRBV30
clone size: once
J gene: TRBJ2-5
CDR3 protein: CAWKGTGQAAQYF
CDR3 DNA: TGTGCCTGGAAAGGGACAGGCCAGGCGGCCCAGTACTTC

D gene: -
V gene: TRBV11-2
clone size: few
J gene: TRBJ2-1
CDR3 protein: CASSLSPGHEQFF
CDR3 DNA: TGTGCCAGCAGCTTATCTCCGGGCCATGAGCAGTTCTTC

D gene: -
V gene: TRBV12-3/TRBV12-4
clone size: -
J gene: TRBJ2-2
CDR3 protein: CASSLVSGARTGELFF
CDR3 DNA: TGTGCCAGCAGTTTAGTTTCCGGGGCTAGAACCGGGGAGCTGTTTTTT

D gene: -
V gene: TRBV6-1
clone size: -
J gene: TRBJ2-7
CDR3 protein: CASATLPDSYEQYF
CDR3 DNA: TGTGCCAGCGCGACTCTCCCAGACTCCTACGAGCAGTACTTC

D gene: -
V gene: TRBV5-6
clone size: -
J gene: TRBJ2-2
CDR3 protein: CASAVGTGELFF
CDR3 DNA: TGTGCCAGCGCGGTGGGGACCGGGGAGCTGTTTTTT

D gene: -
V gene: TRBV4-1
clone size: -
J gene: TRBJ2-1
CDR3 protein: CASSHLPRRGSSYNEQFF
CDR3 DNA: TGCGCCAGCAGCCACCTTCCCCGACGGGGGAGCTCCTACAATGAGCAGTTCTTC